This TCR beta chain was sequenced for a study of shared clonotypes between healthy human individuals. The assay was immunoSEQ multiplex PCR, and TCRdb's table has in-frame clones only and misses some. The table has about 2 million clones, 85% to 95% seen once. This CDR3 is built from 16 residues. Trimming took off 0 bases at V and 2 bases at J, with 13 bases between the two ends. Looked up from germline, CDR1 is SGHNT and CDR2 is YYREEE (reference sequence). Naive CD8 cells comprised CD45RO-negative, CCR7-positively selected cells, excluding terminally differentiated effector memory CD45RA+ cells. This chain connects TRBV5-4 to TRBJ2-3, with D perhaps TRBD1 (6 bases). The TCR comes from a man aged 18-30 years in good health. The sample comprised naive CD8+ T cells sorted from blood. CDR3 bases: TGTGCCAGCAGCTTGGGGGTACAGGGTAACACAGATACGCAGTATTTT. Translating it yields CASSLGVQGNTDTQYF.